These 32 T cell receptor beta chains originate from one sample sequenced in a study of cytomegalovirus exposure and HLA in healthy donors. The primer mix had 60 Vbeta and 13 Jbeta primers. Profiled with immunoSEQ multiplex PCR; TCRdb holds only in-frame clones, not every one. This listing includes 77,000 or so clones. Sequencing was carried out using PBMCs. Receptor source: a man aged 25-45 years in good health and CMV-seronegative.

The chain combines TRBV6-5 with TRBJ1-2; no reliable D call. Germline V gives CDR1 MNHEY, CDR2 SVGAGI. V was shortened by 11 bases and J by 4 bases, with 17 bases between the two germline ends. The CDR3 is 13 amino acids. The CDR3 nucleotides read TGTGCCTCAAACCCCGGAGCCCCCTATGGCTACACCTTC. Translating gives CASNPGAPYGYTF.

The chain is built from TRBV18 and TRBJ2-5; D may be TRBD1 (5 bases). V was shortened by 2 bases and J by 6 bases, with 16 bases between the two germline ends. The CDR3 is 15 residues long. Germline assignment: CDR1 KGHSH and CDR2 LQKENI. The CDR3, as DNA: TGTGCCAGCTCACCAAACGCCCAGGGCACGAAGACCCAGTACTTC. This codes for CASSPNAQGTKTQYF.

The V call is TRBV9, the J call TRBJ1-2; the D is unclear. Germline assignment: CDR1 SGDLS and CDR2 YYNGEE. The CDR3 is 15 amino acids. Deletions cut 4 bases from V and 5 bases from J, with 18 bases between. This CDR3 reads CASSSSEGGSYGYTF. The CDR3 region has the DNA TGTGCCAGCAGCTCTTCAGAGGGCGGGAGTTATGGCTACACCTTC.

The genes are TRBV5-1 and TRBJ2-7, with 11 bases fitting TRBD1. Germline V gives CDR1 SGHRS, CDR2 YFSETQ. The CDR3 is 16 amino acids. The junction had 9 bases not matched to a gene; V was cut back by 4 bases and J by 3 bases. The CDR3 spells CASSITSGTGGYEQYF. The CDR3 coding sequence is TGCGCCAGCAGCATAACTTCCGGGACAGGGGGCTACGAGCAGTACTTC.

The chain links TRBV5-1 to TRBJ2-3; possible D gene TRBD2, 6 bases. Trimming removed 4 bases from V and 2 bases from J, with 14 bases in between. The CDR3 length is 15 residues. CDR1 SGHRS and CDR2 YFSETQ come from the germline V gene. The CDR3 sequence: CASSDGLYLTDTQYF. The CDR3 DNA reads TGCGCCAGCAGCGACGGACTATACCTCACAGATACGCAGTATTTT.

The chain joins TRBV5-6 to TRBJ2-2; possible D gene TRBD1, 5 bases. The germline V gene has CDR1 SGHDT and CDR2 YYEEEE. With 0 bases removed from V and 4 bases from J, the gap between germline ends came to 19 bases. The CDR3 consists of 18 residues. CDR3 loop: CASSLVLAGRKVTGELFF. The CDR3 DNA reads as TGTGCCAGCAGCTTGGTGTTAGCAGGGCGGAAGGTCACCGGGGAGCTGTTTTTT.

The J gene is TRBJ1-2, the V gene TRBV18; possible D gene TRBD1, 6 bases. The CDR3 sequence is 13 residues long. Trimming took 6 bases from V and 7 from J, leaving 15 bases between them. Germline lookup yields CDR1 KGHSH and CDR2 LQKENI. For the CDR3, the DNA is TGTGCCAGCTCCGGGCGGGGGCGCGGTGGCTACACCTTC. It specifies CASSGRGRGGYTF.

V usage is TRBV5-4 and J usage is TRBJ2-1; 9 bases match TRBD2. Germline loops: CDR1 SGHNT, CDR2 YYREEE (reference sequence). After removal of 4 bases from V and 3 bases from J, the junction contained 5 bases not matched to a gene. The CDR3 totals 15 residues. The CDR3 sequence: CASSQLAGVYNEQFF. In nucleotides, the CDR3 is TGTGCCAGCAGCCAGTTAGCGGGGGTCTACAATGAGCAGTTCTTC.

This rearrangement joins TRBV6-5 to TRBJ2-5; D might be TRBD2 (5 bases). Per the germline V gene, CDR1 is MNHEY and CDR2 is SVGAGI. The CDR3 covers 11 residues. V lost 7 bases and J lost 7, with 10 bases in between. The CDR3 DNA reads TGTGCCAGCATAGGAGGCGGGACCCAGTACTTC. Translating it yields CASIGGGTQYF.

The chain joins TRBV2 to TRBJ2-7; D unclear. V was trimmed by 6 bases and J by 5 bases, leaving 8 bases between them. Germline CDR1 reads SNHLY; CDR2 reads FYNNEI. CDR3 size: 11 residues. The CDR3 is CASREFNEQYF. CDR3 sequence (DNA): TGTGCCAGCAGGGAGTTCAACGAGCAGTACTTC.

This chain's CDR3 is CASSISHGGPDTQYF. CDR3 sequence (DNA): TGTGCCAGTAGTATATCTCACGGGGGTCCAGATACGCAGTATTTT. The chain has TRBV19 and TRBJ2-3; D is possibly TRBD2 (6 bases). From germline, CDR1 is LNHDA and CDR2 SQIVND (reference sequence). V lost 2 bases and J lost 4, with 13 bases in between. This CDR3 contains 15 residues.

The CDR3 DNA follows: TGTGCCAGCAGCTGGAGCGCTACCTACGAGCAGTACTTC. Protein: CASSWSATYEQYF. This chain links TRBV7-9 with TRBJ2-7; D ambiguous. The germline CDR1 and CDR2 sequences are SEHNR and FQNEAQ (reference sequence). V dropped 4 bases and J dropped 2 bases, with 9 bases sitting between them. The CDR3 extends over 13 amino acids. Full variable domain (rest looked up from reference TRBV7-9 and TRBJ2-7): DTGVSQNPRHKITKRGQNVTFRCDPISEHNRLYWYRQTLGQGPEFLTYFQNEAQLEKSRLLSDRFSAERPKGSFSTLEIQRTEQGDSAMYLCASSWSATYEQYFGPGTRLTVT.

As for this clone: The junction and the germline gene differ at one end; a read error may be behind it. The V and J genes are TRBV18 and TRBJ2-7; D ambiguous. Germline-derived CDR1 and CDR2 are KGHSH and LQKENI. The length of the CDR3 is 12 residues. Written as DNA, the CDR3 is TGTGCCAGCTCACCAAGCGATTTTGAGCGGTACTTC. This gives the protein CASSPSDFERYF.

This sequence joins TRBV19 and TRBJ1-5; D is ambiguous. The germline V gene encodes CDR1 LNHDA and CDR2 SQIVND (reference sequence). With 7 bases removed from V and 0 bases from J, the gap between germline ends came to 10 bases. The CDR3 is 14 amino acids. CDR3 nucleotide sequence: TGTGCCAGTACGTCCCGGAGTAGCAATCAGCCCCAGCATTTT. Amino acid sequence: CASTSRSSNQPQHF.

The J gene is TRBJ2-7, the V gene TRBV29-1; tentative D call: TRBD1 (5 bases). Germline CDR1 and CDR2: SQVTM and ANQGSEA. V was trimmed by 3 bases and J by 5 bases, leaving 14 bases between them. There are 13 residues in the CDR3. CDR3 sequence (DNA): TGCAGCGTTGATGCTGGGGCGAAGAACGAGCAGTACTTC. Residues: CSVDAGAKNEQYF.

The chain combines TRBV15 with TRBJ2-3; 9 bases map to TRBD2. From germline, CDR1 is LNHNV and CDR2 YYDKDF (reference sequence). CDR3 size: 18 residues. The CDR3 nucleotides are TGTGCACCCAGCAGAGACAGGGCGGGAGGGCCATACACAGATACGCAGTATTTT. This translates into CAPSRDRAGGPYTDTQYF.

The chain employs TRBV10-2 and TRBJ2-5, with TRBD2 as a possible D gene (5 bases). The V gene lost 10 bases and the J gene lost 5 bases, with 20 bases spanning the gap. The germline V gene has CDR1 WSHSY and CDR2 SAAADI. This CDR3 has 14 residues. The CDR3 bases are TGCGCCACCCTTTCTCCGGGAACTGGGGAGACCCAGTACTTC. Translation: CATLSPGTGETQYF.

CDR3 amino acids: CASSTLQGAREQYF. In nucleotides, the CDR3 is TGCGCCAGCAGCACACTCCAGGGGGCGCGGGAGCAGTACTTC. The chain uses TRBV5-1 and TRBJ2-7, with 8 nucleotides matching TRBD1. The CDR3 covers 14 residues. J gave up 7 bases and V 4 bases, and 10 bases lay outside the gene matches. Germline CDR1 and CDR2: SGHRS and YFSETQ.

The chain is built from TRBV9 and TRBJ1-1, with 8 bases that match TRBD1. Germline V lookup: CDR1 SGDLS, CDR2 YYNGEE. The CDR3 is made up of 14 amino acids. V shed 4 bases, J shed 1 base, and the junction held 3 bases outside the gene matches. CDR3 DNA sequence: TGTGCCAGCAGCCTCAGGGGGCAGAACACTGAAGCTTTCTTT. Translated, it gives CASSLRGQNTEAFF.

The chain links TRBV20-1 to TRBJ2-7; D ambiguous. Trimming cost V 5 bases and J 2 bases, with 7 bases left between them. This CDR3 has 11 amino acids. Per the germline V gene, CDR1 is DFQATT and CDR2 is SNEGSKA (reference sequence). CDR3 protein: CSAGQAYEQYF. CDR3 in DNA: TGCAGTGCTGGGCAAGCCTACGAGCAGTACTTC.

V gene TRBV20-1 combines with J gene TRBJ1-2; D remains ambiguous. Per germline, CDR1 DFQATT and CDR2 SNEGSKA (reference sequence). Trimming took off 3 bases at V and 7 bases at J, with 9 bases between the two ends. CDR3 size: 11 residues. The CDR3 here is CSASNEAGYTF. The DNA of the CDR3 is TGCAGTGCTAGTAATGAGGCTGGCTACACCTTC.

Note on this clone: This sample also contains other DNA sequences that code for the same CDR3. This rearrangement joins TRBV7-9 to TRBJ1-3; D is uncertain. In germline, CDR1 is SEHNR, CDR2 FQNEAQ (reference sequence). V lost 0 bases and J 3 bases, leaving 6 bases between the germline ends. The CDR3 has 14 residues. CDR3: CASSLAGGGNTIYF. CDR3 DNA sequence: TGTGCCAGCAGCTTAGCGGGAGGTGGAAACACCATATATTTT.

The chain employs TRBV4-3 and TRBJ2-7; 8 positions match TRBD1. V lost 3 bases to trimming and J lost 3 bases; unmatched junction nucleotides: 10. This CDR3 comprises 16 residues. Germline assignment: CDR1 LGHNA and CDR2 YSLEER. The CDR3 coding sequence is TGCGCCAGCAGCCAGGGGGCCGGGACAGGATACTACGAGCAGTACTTC. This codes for CASSQGAGTGYYEQYF.

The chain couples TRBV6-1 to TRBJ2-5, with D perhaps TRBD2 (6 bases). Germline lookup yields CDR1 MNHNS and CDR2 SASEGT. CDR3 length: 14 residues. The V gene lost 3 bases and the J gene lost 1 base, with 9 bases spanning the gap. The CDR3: CASSEGGAQETQYF. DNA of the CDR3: TGTGCCAGCAGTGAGGGCGGGGCCCAAGAGACCCAGTACTTC.

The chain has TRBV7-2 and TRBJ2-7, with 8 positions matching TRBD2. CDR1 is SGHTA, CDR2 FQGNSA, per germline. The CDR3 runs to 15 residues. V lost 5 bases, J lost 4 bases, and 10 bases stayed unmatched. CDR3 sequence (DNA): TGTGCCAGCAGCCTCGGGGGGGGTAGCCCGTACGAGCAGTACTTC. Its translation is CASSLGGGSPYEQYF.

The CDR3: CASSPSAGSTDTQYF. The CDR3 DNA reads TGTGCCAGCTCACCATCCGCGGGGAGCACAGATACGCAGTATTTT. The chain is built from TRBV18 and TRBJ2-3; perhaps TRBD2 as D (6 bases). V lost 2 bases and J lost 0, with 9 bases in between. Per germline, CDR1 KGHSH and CDR2 LQKENI. The CDR3 has 15 amino acids.

In DNA form, the CDR3 reads TGCGCCAGCAGCCTTCCGGGACTAGCGGGAGGGCCTCGGTCAGATACGCAGTATTTT. Translated: CASSLPGLAGGPRSDTQYF. This sequence joins TRBV4-3 and TRBJ2-3; 16 bases agree with TRBD2. V trimming: 4 bases; J trimming: 4 bases; junction bases outside the gene matches: 11. This CDR3 spans 19 amino acids. The V gene's germline CDR1 is LGHNA and CDR2 YSLEER.

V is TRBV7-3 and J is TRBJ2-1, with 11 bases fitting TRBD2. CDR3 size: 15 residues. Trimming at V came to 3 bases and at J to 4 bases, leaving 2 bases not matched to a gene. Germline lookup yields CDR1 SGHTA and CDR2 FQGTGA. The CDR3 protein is CASSFGTSGYNEQFF. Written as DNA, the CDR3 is TGTGCCAGCAGCTTCGGGACTAGCGGTTACAATGAGCAGTTCTTC.

CDR3 nucleotide sequence: TGTGCCAGCAGCACCGGGACAGGGGGACCCTATAGCAATCAGCCCCAGCATTTT. Amino acids: CASSTGTGGPYSNQPQHF. The chain has TRBV9 and TRBJ1-5; 11 bases line up with TRBD1. The CDR3 has 18 amino acids. Trimming removed 4 bases from V and 0 bases from J; junction bases left unmatched: 9. Per germline, CDR1 SGDLS and CDR2 YYNGEE.

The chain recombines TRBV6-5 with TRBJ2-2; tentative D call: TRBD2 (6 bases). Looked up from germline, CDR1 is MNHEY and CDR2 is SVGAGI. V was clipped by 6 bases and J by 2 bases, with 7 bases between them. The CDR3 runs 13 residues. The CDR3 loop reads CASRGLNTGELFF. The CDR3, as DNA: TGTGCCAGCAGGGGACTTAACACCGGGGAGCTGTTTTTT.

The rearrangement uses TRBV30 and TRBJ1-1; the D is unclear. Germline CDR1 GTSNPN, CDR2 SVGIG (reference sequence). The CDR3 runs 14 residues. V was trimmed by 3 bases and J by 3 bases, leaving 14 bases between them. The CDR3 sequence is CAWRPRGWDTEAFF. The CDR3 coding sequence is TGTGCCTGGAGGCCGCGAGGGTGGGACACTGAAGCTTTCTTT. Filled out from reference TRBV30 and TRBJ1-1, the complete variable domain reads SQTIHQWPATLVQPVGSPLSLECTVEGTSNPNLYWYRQAAGRGLQLLFYSVGIGQISSEVPQNLSASRPQDRQFILSSKKLLLSDSGFYLCAWRPRGWDTEAFFGQGTRLTVV.

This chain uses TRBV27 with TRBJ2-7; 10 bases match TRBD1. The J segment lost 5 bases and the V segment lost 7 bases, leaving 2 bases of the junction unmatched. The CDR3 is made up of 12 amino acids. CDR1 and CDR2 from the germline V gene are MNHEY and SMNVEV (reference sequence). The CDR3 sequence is CASTTGGHEQYF. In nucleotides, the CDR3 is TGTGCCAGCACGACAGGGGGCCACGAGCAGTACTTC.